These 10 T cell receptor beta chains were sequenced from one sample in a study of regulatory T cells in long-lasting Graves disease. Time point indicated: newly diagnosed GD, antithyroid drugs for less than 3 months. Isolated PBMC RNA provided the starting material for the TCR library. Arm-PCR of CDR3 regions and iRepertoire HTBI primers were used to build TCR beta libraries. TCRdb re-derived calls from the multiplex PCR reads in MiXCR, one entry per CDR3 protein. In the table there are hundreds of thousands of distinct CDR3 sequences, 15% to 20% of which are singletons. These data were also filed under a second study, of T cells in Graves' hyperthyroidism and ophthalmopathy.

The source was peripheral blood mononuclear cells (PBMCs), collected at new diagnosis, from a patient treated with antithyroid drugs. All receptors come from a woman aged 30 to 39 with Graves disease.

This clonotype was recorded at least ten times. CDR3 sequence reads: CASSLGTTGYGYTF. The CDR3 nucleotides read TGCGCCAGCAGCCTAGGAACCACAGGTTATGGCTACACCTTC. The chain couples TRBV5-1 to TRBJ1-2; tentative D call: TRBD1 (5 bases). The ends were cut back, 4 bases at V and 5 bases at J, with 15 bases in the middle. The CDR3 consists of 14 residues. CDR1 and CDR2 (germline): SGHRS, YFSETQ. The full variable domain, rest sourced from reference TRBV5-1 and TRBJ1-2, is KAGVTQTPRYLIKTRGQQVTLSCSPISGHRSVSWYQQTPGQGLQFLFEYFSETQRNKGNFPGRFSGRQFSNSRSEMNVSTLELGDSALYLCASSLGTTGYGYTFGSGTRLTVV.

The V and J genes are TRBV28 and TRBJ1-5; possibly TRBD1 for D (6 bases). V lost 3 bases to trimming and J lost 1 base, with 13 bases between them. The germline V gene has CDR1 MDHEN and CDR2 SYDVKM. The length of the CDR3 is 16 residues. DNA for the CDR3: TGTGCCAGCAGTTTGTCAGGGGCGTTGAGCAATCAGCCCCAGCATTTT. It encodes CASSLSGALSNQPQHF.

In this sample, this clonotype turned up a few times. The chain employs TRBV6-2 or TRBV6-3 and TRBJ2-1; no clear D. The V gene's germline CDR1 is MNHEY and CDR2 SVGEGT. Trimming took 2 bases from V and 9 from J, leaving 14 bases between them. CDR3 size: 14 residues. The CDR3 spells CASSYALSYGEQFF. CDR3 in DNA: TGTGCCAGCAGTTACGCGTTGAGTTACGGTGAGCAGTTCTTC.

The sample holds many counts of this clonotype. The J gene is TRBJ2-1, the V gene TRBV7-9; 7 bases are a match to TRBD1. This CDR3 spans 15 amino acids. The junction had 10 bases not matched to a gene; V was cut back by 5 bases and J by 6 bases. Germline assignment: CDR1 SEHNR and CDR2 FQNEAQ (reference sequence). The DNA of the CDR3 is TGTGCCAGCAGCATAACCGGGACAGCCAGCAATGAGCAGTTCTTC. The encoded protein is CASSITGTASNEQFF. The full variable domain, in which reference TRBV7-9 and TRBJ2-1 provide the parts outside the CDR3, is DTGVSQNPRHKITKRGQNVTFRCDPISEHNRLYWYRQTLGQGPEFLTYFQNEAQLEKSRLLSDRFSAERPKGSFSTLEIQRTEQGDSAMYLCASSITGTASNEQFFGPGTRLTVL.

This clonotype was picked up a small number of times. The CDR3 is CAREGGDGELRTDTQYF. The CDR3 nucleotides are TGTGCCAGGGAGGGGGGTGATGGAGAACTTCGCACAGATACGCAGTATTTT. The chain employs TRBV7-2 and TRBJ2-3; D may match TRBD1 or TRBD2 (6 bases each). The CDR3 runs to 17 residues. Germline values: CDR1 SGHTA, CDR2 FQGNSA. V lost 9 bases, J lost 1 base, and 23 bases lay in between.

The sample holds a few counts of this clonotype. This chain links TRBV6-1 with TRBJ1-2; D perhaps matches TRBD1 (5 bases). Trimming took off 6 bases at V and 3 bases at J, with 14 bases between the two ends. The CDR3 runs to 14 residues. Germline CDR1 MNHNS, CDR2 SASEGT. The CDR3 here is CASRLTDRDYGYTF. The CDR3 coding sequence is TGTGCCAGCAGGCTAACCGACAGAGACTATGGCTACACCTTC.

V gene TRBV18 combines with J gene TRBJ1-2; 9 nucleotides agree with TRBD1. The CDR3 sequence is 15 residues long. After removal of 4 bases from V and 2 bases from J, the junction contained 5 bases not matched to a gene. From germline, CDR1 is KGHSH and CDR2 LQKENI. The CDR3 loop is CASSQGQGFNYGYTF. Here the CDR3 DNA reads TGTGCCAGCTCACAGGGACAGGGATTCAACTATGGCTACACCTTC.

Concerning this clonotype: Possible read error: a much larger clone is one base away. The chain links TRBV20-1 to TRBJ2-1; TRBD1 aligns across 8 bases. Germline assignment: CDR1 DFQATT and CDR2 SNEGSKA (reference sequence). The CDR3 totals 17 residues. Germline trimming cut 3 bases from V and 6 bases from J; bases unmatched to any gene: 16. The chain's CDR3 is CSASPGGKLWGCNEQFF. The CDR3 DNA is TGCAGTGCTAGTCCAGGGGGCAAGCTCTGGGGCTGCAATGAGCAGTTCTTC.

This clonotype has a count of ten or more. This chain connects TRBV18 to TRBJ2-5; the D is unclear. CDR1 and CDR2 (germline): KGHSH, LQKENI. CDR3 size: 11 residues. V lost 5 bases and J 3 bases, leaving 4 bases between the germline ends. The CDR3 here is CASSYEETQYF. CDR3 DNA: TGTGCCAGCTCATATGAAGAGACCCAGTACTTC.

Many counts were recorded for this clonotype. The chain's CDR3 is CASSPPGSDTQYF. DNA for the CDR3: TGTGCCAGCAGCCCCCCGGGTTCAGATACGCAGTATTTT. The rearrangement joins TRBV7-3 to TRBJ2-3; D call uncertain. Trimming removed 5 bases at V and 4 bases at J, with 10 bases between. CDR1 SGHTA and CDR2 FQGTGA come from the germline V gene. The CDR3 contains 13 residues.